This entry describes one T cell receptor (beta chain). What it binds is unknown. The entry originates in a study of response to subunit inactivated influenza vaccine. Study observations and caveats: Authors suggested each seasonal flu vaccination may recruit only limited numbers of new T cells.

TCRdb fed the RT-PCR reads into MiXCR, producing one record per CDR3 protein. The data show about 700,000 distinct CDR3 sequences, with about 14% seen just once and 7.5% to 8% held by the top ten. The germline V gene has CDR1 DFQATT and CDR2 SNEGSKA (reference sequence). Trimming stripped 2 bases from V and 0 bases from J, with 11 bases between. The CDR3 loop spans 14 amino acids. This TCR was recovered from a man aged 50 to 59 who received an inactivated influenza vaccine. This chain uses TRBV20-1 with TRBJ2-7, with no clear D. This sample comprised PBMCs from blood, obtained around 15 days before vaccination. The CDR3 region is CSARKQPISYEQYF. The DNA of the CDR3 is TGCAGTGCTAGAAAACAGCCCATCTCCTACGAGCAGTACTTC.